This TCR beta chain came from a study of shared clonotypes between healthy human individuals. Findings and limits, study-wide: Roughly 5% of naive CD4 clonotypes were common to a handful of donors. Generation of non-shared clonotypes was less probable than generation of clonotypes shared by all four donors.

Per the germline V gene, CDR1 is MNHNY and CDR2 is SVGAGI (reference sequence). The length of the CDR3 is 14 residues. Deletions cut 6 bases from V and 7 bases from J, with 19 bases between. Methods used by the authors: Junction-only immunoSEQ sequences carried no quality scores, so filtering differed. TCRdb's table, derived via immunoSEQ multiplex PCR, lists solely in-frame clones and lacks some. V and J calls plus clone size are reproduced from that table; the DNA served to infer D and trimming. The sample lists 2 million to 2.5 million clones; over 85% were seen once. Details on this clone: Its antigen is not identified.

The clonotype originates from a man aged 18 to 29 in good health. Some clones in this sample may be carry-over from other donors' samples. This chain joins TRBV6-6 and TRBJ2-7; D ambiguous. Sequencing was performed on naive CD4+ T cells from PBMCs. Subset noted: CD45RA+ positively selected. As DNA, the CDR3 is TGTGCCAGCAGCCAACCGAGACACTCGAGAGAGCAGTACTTC. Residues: CASSQPRHSREQYF.